This entry features one TCR beta chain sequence. Antigen specificity is unknown. This entry belongs to a study of shared clonotypes between healthy human individuals. Background on the study: The plates for each donor numbered three CD4 naive, three CD4 memory, two CD8 naive and one CD8 memory.

The germline gives CDR1 KGHSH, CDR2 LQKENI. V shed 2 bases, J shed 5 bases, and the junction held 9 bases outside the gene matches. The CDR3 has 17 residues. Study results and limitations: Sharing across a handful of donors was seen in 4.5% to 5.5% of naive CD4 clonotypes. When compared with the clonotypes that were shared by all four sorted-subset donors, the non-shared clonotypes turned out to have lower generation probabilities. A small donor pool kept down the genetic and exposure-history diversity that was represented.

Assay: immunoSEQ multiplex PCR; the TCRdb copy retains only in-frame clones and omits some. This sample has 2,500,000 or so clones, with 90% to 95% found just once. The chain joins TRBV18 to TRBJ2-7; 13 bases fit TRBD2. The origin of this receptor is a young man in good health. Specimen: naive CD4+ T cells sorted from blood. Subset here: CD45RA+ positively selected. The CDR3 reads CASSPTGLAGVSDEQYF. The DNA for the CDR3 is TGTGCCAGCTCACCAACTGGACTAGCGGGAGTAAGTGACGAGCAGTACTTC.